This T cell receptor (beta chain) emerged from a study of PD-1 blockade in classical Hodgkin lymphoma. Whole-study findings and limits: Exclusion removed patients who began nivolumab under 1 year after ASCT.

Comment on this clone: What it recognizes is unknown.

The CDR3 loop spans 12 amino acids. Germline V gene lookup returns CDR1 MDHEN and CDR2 SYDVKM. V was cut by 8 bases and J by 6 bases, with 14 bases left in between. Each patient relapsed following autologous stem cell transplantation, and prior brentuximab vedotin exposure differed. Clones were sequenced by immunoSEQ multiplex PCR, and TCRdb holds only the in-frame ones, with some missing. This sample has about 110,000 clones, with about nine tenths found just once. The rearrangement uses TRBV28 and TRBJ2-7; the D gene is possibly TRBD1 (5 bases). The source was peripheral blood mononuclear cells (PBMCs), collected before the second cycle of nivolumab. This TCR was sampled from a human donor with classical Hodgkin lymphoma. The CDR3 DNA is TGTGCCAGCGGACACTCGCGAGGCGAGCAGTACTTC. Its protein is CASGHSRGEQYF.